This T cell receptor beta chain was sequenced for a study of cytomegalovirus exposure and HLA in healthy donors. The PCR used 60 Vbeta and 13 Jbeta primers. Measured with immunoSEQ multiplex PCR; TCRdb has only the in-frame clones, and not every one. This specimen shows tens of thousands of clones; the ten leading clones hold about 2.2%. The study's findings and limits: Cytomegalovirus status was reportedly diagnosed by the classifier with high sensitivity and specificity. Generally TCR sequences proved uncommon, though certain public TCRs appeared in numerous donors.

The ends were cut back, 1 base at V and 2 bases at J, with 13 bases in the middle. The germline CDR1 and CDR2 sequences are PRHDT and FYEKMQ (reference sequence). The CDR3 totals 16 residues. As regards this clone: Its matching antigen is unknown.

The TCR sequence derives from a female donor in good health and CMV-seronegative. This sequence joins TRBV13 and TRBJ2-3, with D maybe TRBD2 (6 bases). Sequences were obtained from PBMCs. The CDR3 DNA reads as TGTGCCAGCAGCTTAGCCCCCGGGACTGCCACAGATACGCAGTATTTT. This codes for CASSLAPGTATDTQYF.